The 28 T cell receptor beta chains presented below share a single source sample, sequenced in a study of CD8+ T cells in alopecia areata. Specified treatment: oral pan-JAK inhibitor, 5-10 mg twice daily. In each case, RNA was isolated and then reverse transcribed into cDNA as the sequencing template. Sequencing used immunoSEQ multiplex PCR; TCRdb keeps in-frame clones, though not all of them. The profile shows 170,000 or so clones, roughly 53% of them singletons. The specimen comprised CD8+ T cells sorted from blood, sampled at week 24, from a patient treated with tofacitinib. The receptors shown here come from a human donor with alopecia areata.

This clone was counted between two and nine times. This chain connects TRBV4-2 to TRBJ2-7; 10 nucleotides line up with TRBD1. V shed 1 base and J 4 bases; nucleotides not matched to a gene: 10. The CDR3 covers 17 residues. Germline CDR1 is LGHNA and CDR2 is YNFKEQ. The CDR3 DNA follows: TGTGCCAGCAGCCAAGCGGGACGGGACAGGGGAGGGTACGAGCAGTACTTC. This sequence encodes CASSQAGRDRGGYEQYF.

The chain is built from TRBV9 and TRBJ2-1; D call uncertain. The V and J ends lost 0 bases and 8 bases respectively, with 9 bases between them. The CDR3 sequence is 13 residues long. Looked up from germline, CDR1 is SGDLS and CDR2 is YYNGEE. The CDR3 DNA sequence: TGTGCCAGCAGCGTAGGGGGTAGTGATGAGCAGTTCTTC. It encodes CASSVGGSDEQFF.

The chain couples TRBV2 to TRBJ1-5, with D unclear. The CDR3 is 14 amino acids. V lost 3 bases, J lost 0 bases, and 6 bases lay in between. Germline assignment: CDR1 SNHLY and CDR2 FYNNEI. This CDR3 is CASSESGSNQPQHF. The CDR3 nucleotides are TGTGCCAGCAGTGAGTCGGGTAGCAATCAGCCCCAGCATTTT.

This clone was detected only a few times. This chain connects TRBV5-6 to TRBJ1-1; D not certain. CDR1 and CDR2 (germline): SGHDT, YYEEEE. The CDR3 contains 14 residues. V shed 2 bases and J shed 4 bases, with 12 bases lying between them. CDR3 sequence (DNA): TGTGCCAGCAGCTTTGGTTTGGGAAGCACTGAAGCTTTCTTT. It yields the protein CASSFGLGSTEAFF.

This clone was found a few times. The chain employs TRBV19 and TRBJ1-6, with D perhaps matching TRBD1 (6 bases). The germline gives CDR1 LNHDA, CDR2 SQIVND (reference sequence). Trimming left V 6 bases short and J 15 bases short, with 15 bases between. This CDR3 contains 12 residues. CDR3 nucleotide sequence: TGTGCCAGTAGCATTAACAGGGATTTCCTCCACTTT. Translation: CASSINRDFLHF.

The genes are TRBV13 and TRBJ2-7; 7 bases fit TRBD1. The CDR3 is 14 amino acids. The V and J ends lost 4 bases and 3 bases, in that order; junction bases with no gene match: 6. Per the germline V gene, CDR1 is PRHDT and CDR2 is FYEKMQ (reference sequence). The CDR3 DNA sequence: TGTGCCAGCAGCTCCCCCGGGACAGACTACGAGCAGTACTTC. It encodes CASSSPGTDYEQYF.

This clone was seen only once. The chain recombines TRBV5-1 with TRBJ2-7, with TRBD1 identical over 12 bases. From germline, CDR1 is SGHRS and CDR2 YFSETQ. There are 15 residues in the CDR3. J gave up 4 bases and V 4 bases, and 6 bases lay outside the gene matches. The CDR3 bases are TGCGCCAGCAGCGGCGGGACAGGGGGCAATTACGAGCAGTACTTC. Encoded protein: CASSGGTGGNYEQYF.

The rearrangement uses TRBV10-3 and TRBJ2-2; tentatively, D is TRBD2 (5 bases). V lost 5 bases and J 6 bases, leaving 22 bases between the germline ends. The CDR3 has 17 amino acids. Germline V gives CDR1 ENHRY, CDR2 SYGVKD. The chain's CDR3 is CAISSDLVLVSPGELFF. In DNA form, the CDR3 reads TGTGCCATCAGTTCGGACTTGGTATTGGTCTCACCCGGGGAGCTGTTTTTT.

This chain links TRBV13 with TRBJ2-7; D assignment may be TRBD1 or TRBD2 (5 bases each). Trimming shortened V by 7 bases and J by 4 bases, and 14 bases separated the two germline ends. This CDR3 is 13 amino acids long. Germline assignment: CDR1 PRHDT and CDR2 FYEKMQ (reference sequence). Here the CDR3 reads CASMTAGGYEQYF. For the CDR3, the DNA is TGTGCCAGCATGACGGCTGGGGGATACGAGCAGTACTTC.

V gene TRBV27 combines with J gene TRBJ2-3; D remains unclear. V gave up 1 base and J gave up 6 bases, with 20 bases separating them. Germline V gene data show CDR1 as MNHEY and CDR2 as SMNVEV (reference sequence). The CDR3 totals 17 residues. The CDR3 DNA reads TGTGCCAGCAGTTTATTTCAGGTCAGATCGCACGCGGATACGCAGTATTTT. Protein: CASSLFQVRSHADTQYF.

The J gene is TRBJ2-3, the V gene TRBV10-3, with D perhaps matching TRBD1 (7 bases). The V gene's germline CDR1 is ENHRY and CDR2 SYGVKD. The CDR3 covers 13 residues. Between the trimmed V and J ends, which lost 10 bases and 5 bases, there was a span of 16 bases. CDR3 sequence (DNA): TGTGCCAACAGGGAGGCAGGGGGAGATACGCAGTATTTT. This encodes CANREAGGDTQYF.

The chain uses TRBV7-6 and TRBJ2-1, with a weak D call TRBD1 (6 bases). Trimming removed 5 bases from V and 4 bases from J, with 12 bases in between. The germline CDR1 and CDR2 sequences are SGHVS and FNYEAQ. This CDR3 has 14 residues. This CDR3 is CASSTQGGYNEQFF. The DNA for the CDR3 is TGTGCCAGCAGCACACAGGGCGGTTACAATGAGCAGTTCTTC. Full variable domain (missing parts from reference TRBV7-6 and TRBJ2-1): GAGVSQSPRYKVTKRGQDVALRCDPISGHVSLYWYRQALGQGPEFLTYFNYEAQQDKSGLPNDRFSAERPEGSISTLTIQRTEQRDSAMYRCASSTQGGYNEQFFGPGTRLTVL.

The rearrangement uses TRBV18 and TRBJ2-5; D remains unclear. Trimming cost V 6 bases and J 3 bases, with 5 bases left between them. The CDR3 has 11 amino acids. CDR1 is KGHSH and CDR2 is LQKENI in the germline V gene. The CDR3 loop is CASSSEETQYF. The CDR3 DNA is TGTGCCAGCTCCTCTGAAGAGACCCAGTACTTC.

The chain links TRBV20-1 to TRBJ2-1; D unresolved. This CDR3 is 11 amino acids long. With 3 bases removed from V and 5 bases from J, the gap between germline ends came to 5 bases. From germline, CDR1 is DFQATT and CDR2 SNEGSKA (reference sequence). The CDR3 DNA is TGCAGTGCTAGTAGGCACAATGAGCAGTTCTTC. Translating gives CSASRHNEQFF.

The chain joins TRBV21-1 to TRBJ2-7. TRBV21-1 has pseudogene status. This CDR3 region has 12 residues. The DNA for the CDR3 is TGTGCCAGCAGCAAAGCCAGCATCGAGCAGTACTTC. Translation: CASSKASIEQYF.

The gene calls are TRBV5-4 and TRBJ2-7; 11 bases agree with TRBD1. CDR3 size: 13 residues. Germline assignment: CDR1 SGHNT and CDR2 YYREEE (reference sequence). The trim removed 7 bases at V and 3 bases at J, leaving 3 bases unmatched. The DNA for the CDR3 is TGTGCCAGCGGACAGGGGGCCGGCTACGAGCAGTACTTC. Its protein is CASGQGAGYEQYF.

The genes are TRBV5-1 and TRBJ1-6; tentatively, D is TRBD1 (6 bases). Looked up from germline, CDR1 is SGHRS and CDR2 is YFSETQ. V lost 4 bases and J 8 bases, leaving 19 bases between the germline ends. This CDR3 comprises 16 residues. In DNA form, the CDR3 reads TGCGCCAGCAGCGCGGCGGTTGGGGGCCCCGATTCACCCCTCCACTTT. Translated, it gives CASSAAVGGPDSPLHF.

This clone was seen ten or more times. This chain connects TRBV2 to TRBJ2-1, with 11 nucleotides matching TRBD1. From germline, CDR1 is SNHLY and CDR2 FYNNEI. J lost 7 bases, V lost 3 bases, and 5 bases had no gene match. This CDR3 region has 15 residues. CDR3 loop: CASSDSGTGGNEQFF. The CDR3 DNA follows: TGTGCCAGCAGTGATTCCGGGACAGGGGGTAATGAGCAGTTCTTC. The full variable domain, its missing parts supplied by reference TRBV2 and TRBJ2-1, is EPEVTQTPSHQVTQMGQEVILRCVPISNHLYFYWYRQILGQKVEFLVSFYNNEISEKSEIFDDQFSVERPDGSNFTLKIRSTKLEDSAMYFCASSDSGTGGNEQFFGPGTRLTVL.

V and J are TRBV6-5 and TRBJ2-2; D is uncertain. The germline V gene encodes CDR1 MNHEY and CDR2 SVGAGI. V was trimmed by 7 bases and J by 3 bases, leaving 6 bases between them. The CDR3 contains 12 residues. The CDR3, as DNA: TGTGCCAGCATCGGATACACCGGGGAGCTGTTTTTT. Protein: CASIGYTGELFF.

This sequence joins TRBV5-6 and TRBJ1-5, with a tentative D call TRBD1 (5 bases). Per the germline V gene, CDR1 is SGHDT and CDR2 is YYEEEE. Trimming took 0 bases from V and 3 from J, leaving 19 bases between them. The CDR3 covers 18 residues. The CDR3 DNA sequence: TGTGCCAGCAGCTTGGCCGGTACAGGCGGACGGGACAATCAGCCCCAGCATTTT. Its translation: CASSLAGTGGRDNQPQHF. The full variable domain, with the rest looked up from reference TRBV5-6 and TRBJ1-5, is DAGVTQSPTHLIKTRGQQVTLRCSPKSGHDTVSWYQQALGQGPQFIFQYYEEEERQRGNFPDRFSGHQFPNYSSELNVNALLLGDSALYLCASSLAGTGGRDNQPQHFGDGTRLSIL.

The table lists this clone with a few counts. This chain links TRBV5-1 with TRBJ1-2; D might be TRBD1 (6 bases). Trimming shortened V by 0 bases and J by 7 bases, and 7 bases separated the two germline ends. The CDR3 is 12 amino acids. Germline V CDR1 and CDR2: SGHRS, YFSETQ. DNA of the CDR3: TGCGCCAGCAGCTTGGAGACAGGTGGCTACACCTTC. It encodes CASSLETGGYTF. The full variable domain, completed using reference TRBV5-1 and TRBJ1-2, is KAGVTQTPRYLIKTRGQQVTLSCSPISGHRSVSWYQQTPGQGLQFLFEYFSETQRNKGNFPGRFSGRQFSNSRSEMNVSTLELGDSALYLCASSLETGGYTFGSGTRLTVV.

This chain connects TRBV6-5 to TRBJ2-1, with TRBD1 identical over 7 bases. The CDR3 runs 12 residues. Looked up from germline, CDR1 is MNHEY and CDR2 is SVGAGI. V lost 7 bases to trimming and J lost 9 bases; unmatched junction nucleotides: 6. The CDR3 spells CASTGRGIEQFF. The CDR3 DNA sequence: TGTGCCAGCACAGGCAGGGGGATTGAGCAGTTCTTC.

The chain has TRBV6-6 and TRBJ1-2; D perhaps matches TRBD1 (5 bases). The V gene's germline CDR1 is MNHNY and CDR2 SVGAGI (reference sequence). The V gene lost 2 bases and the J gene lost 6 bases, with 13 bases spanning the gap. The CDR3 covers 14 residues. As DNA, the CDR3 is TGTGCCAGCAGTTACCCCGGGGGACGGGATGGCTACACCTTC. Translating gives CASSYPGGRDGYTF.

The V gene is TRBV30, the J gene TRBJ1-5, with D possibly TRBD1 on 6 matching bases. This CDR3 has 12 amino acids. In germline, CDR1 is GTSNPN, CDR2 SVGIG (reference sequence). V lost 3 bases and J lost 12, with 15 bases in between. CDR3 residues: CAWRDRQSIQHF. Written as DNA, the CDR3 is TGTGCCTGGAGGGACAGACAGTCGATCCAGCATTTT.

V and J are TRBV13 and TRBJ2-1, with D possibly matching TRBD2 (7 bases). Germline loops: CDR1 PRHDT, CDR2 FYEKMQ (reference sequence). Trimming removed 5 bases from V and 9 bases from J, with 11 bases in between. This CDR3 contains 12 residues. The CDR3 DNA sequence: TGTGCCAGCAGCCAGGGGAGGGCTGAGCAGTTCTTC. Encoded protein: CASSQGRAEQFF.

The chain is built from TRBV30 and TRBJ2-2; D is possibly TRBD1 (6 bases). Per germline, CDR1 GTSNPN and CDR2 SVGIG (reference sequence). The CDR3 spans 15 residues. V was trimmed by 3 bases and J by 6 bases, leaving 17 bases between them. Here the CDR3 reads CAWRVPGHEAGELFF. The CDR3 nucleotides read TGTGCCTGGAGGGTCCCGGGACATGAGGCCGGGGAGCTGTTTTTT.

The chain combines TRBV5-1 with TRBJ2-7, with 9 bases aligning to TRBD2. J gave up 2 bases and V 2 bases, and 8 bases lay outside the gene matches. The CDR3 is 16 residues long. Germline-derived CDR1 and CDR2 are SGHRS and YFSETQ. The CDR3 nucleotides read TGCGCCAGCAGCTTAGCTTCGGGACTAGCCGCCTACGAGCAGTACTTC. Translated: CASSLASGLAAYEQYF.

This clone was counted between two and nine times. The chain has TRBV9 and TRBJ2-3, with 11 bases fitting TRBD2. V shed 0 bases and J 2 bases; nucleotides not matched to a gene: 8. Germline CDR1 is SGDLS and CDR2 is YYNGEE. CDR3 length: 18 amino acids. CDR3 amino acids: CASSVGTTSGGYTDTQYF. In DNA form, the CDR3 reads TGTGCCAGCAGCGTAGGGACCACTAGCGGGGGATACACAGATACGCAGTATTTT.